This T cell receptor beta chain was recorded in a study of identical twins. This clonotype has more than one count but fewer than ten. The antigen is undetermined. Study-level points and caveats: The study reached conclusions through statistical analysis that was cross-sectional, not following the same donors.

This CDR3 has 12 residues. V was clipped by 4 bases and J by 10 bases; unmatched bases: 4. Germline-derived CDR1 and CDR2 are SGHDN and FVKESK. A universal primer site arose from template switching, and cDNA bore unique molecular identifiers. TCRdb reanalysed the 5' RACE reads using MiXCR and keeps one entry per CDR3 protein. The table has fewer than 900,000 distinct CDR3 sequences, 21% seen once; the top ten hold around 4.4%. Healthy Caucasians were all of the donors. The same data also went into a second study, on T cells expressing NK-cell markers. That paper adds: The share of CD8+ T cells held by dominant NKG2C+ clonotypes was about 1.0-7.5% in about 6 donors.

This receptor was identified in a woman aged 18-30 years in good health. The sequenced sample consisted of PBMCs. This chain connects TRBV14 to TRBJ2-4; 7 bases line up with TRBD1. This CDR3 reads CASSPTGAIQYF. The CDR3 bases are TGTGCCAGCAGCCCAACAGGGGCAATTCAGTACTTC.